The 2 T cell receptor beta chains below all came from one sample that was sequenced in a study of OX40 agonist ivuxolimab in advanced cancers. The assay was immunoSEQ multiplex PCR, and TCRdb's table has in-frame clones only and misses some. This sample has about 80,000 clones; approximately 84% occur once, and the top ten carry 25%. The sample was CD4+ or CD8+ T cells sorted from blood, taken in a trial of the OX40 agonist ivuxolimab. Receptors originate from an adult with an advanced solid tumor such as melanoma, head and neck, liver or kidney cancer.

This clone appeared once. The V gene is TRBV5-4, the J gene TRBJ2-3; D might be TRBD1 (5 bases). The CDR3 spans 14 residues. The ends were cut back, 0 bases at V and 4 bases at J, with 9 bases in the middle. The germline gives CDR1 SGHNT, CDR2 YYREEE (reference sequence). CDR3 in DNA: TGTGCCAGCAGCTTGGAGGTAGGGGCAGATACGCAGTATTTT. It codes for CASSLEVGADTQYF.

V is TRBV7-6 and J is TRBJ2-1; 8 positions match TRBD1. The CDR3 is 15 residues long. Germline V lookup: CDR1 SGHVS, CDR2 FNYEAQ. The V and J ends lost 1 base and 7 bases, in that order; junction bases with no gene match: 6. The CDR3 spells CASSLVTGGWNEQFF. The CDR3 DNA sequence: TGTGCCAGCAGCTTAGTTACAGGGGGGTGGAATGAGCAGTTCTTC.